This TCR beta chain was obtained from a study of CD8 T cells in Susac syndrome (dated by TCRdb to the late 2010s). General notes on the study: The study used repertoire sequencing to test whether antigen drove CD8+ T cell activation and differentiation in Susac syndrome. The clonality of the CD8+ T cell repertoire was compared across 12 healthy donors, some 14 Susac syndrome patients and under 19 multiple sclerosis patients. Paper-wide results and their limitations: The TCR sequencing and HLA analysis was acknowledged to have included a relatively small number of individuals.

RNA was extracted using the RNeasy kit, and roughly 0.45 to 1 ug of the RNA was reverse transcribed with random hexamers. The immunoSEQ multiplex PCR assay, which covers 54 Vbeta and 13 Jbeta segments, was used to amplify TCR beta CDR3 regions. PCR amplification bias was corrected by using a synthetic template baseline for primer optimization and computational correction. The paper's processing steps were these. Only productive sequences were kept, with reads annotated to V, D and J genes according to IMGT and analyzed in immunoSEQ Analyzer. Clonality was computed as one minus Shannon entropy normalized by log2 of the number of productive unique sequences. For each patient and control, public and private clones were evaluated within the 100 most prevalent clones. Susac-specific clones were defined as absent from healthy and MS cohorts, over a thousand published viral clones and other ImmuneACCESS disease sequences. TCRdb itself trimmed the public reads at Q25 with fastp, ran MiXCR and retained productive beta chains. CDR3 protein sequences are deduplicated, and each keeps its most common genes and DNA. For this entry, the V and J calls and clone size follow TCRdb and not the study's own pipeline. In this sample the table shows about 430,000 distinct CDR3 sequences, more than 70% of which occur a single time. Approximately 0.12% of the sample belongs to the ten largest clones.

Peripheral blood CD8+ and CD4+ T cells from healthy donors, Susac syndrome patients and multiple sclerosis patients were profiled using high-throughput TCR beta sequencing. The multiple sclerosis controls were treatment-naive patients who had stable or active relapsing-remitting disease and met the revised McDonald criteria. CD8+ TEMRA cells were enriched by FACS, while bulk CD8+ and CD4+ T cells were purified by magnetic negative isolation. Blood was drawn into EDTA tubes, processed within 24 hours, and PBMCs were isolated by density gradient centrifugation. PBMCs intended for TCR sequencing were cryopreserved in liquid nitrogen and thawed later in a water bath at 37 degrees C. Purity of sorted or isolated CD4+, CD8+ and CD8+ TEMRA cells was at least 90%. Concerning this clonotype itself: Its antigen is still unknown. No per-base quality is available; no much larger clone lies one base away.

The CDR3 spans 13 residues, from the cysteine through the phenylalanine. Kept here is only the CDR3 DNA, which spans 39 bases and is read in frame from base 1. Trimming takes 1 base from V and 3 bases from J, and the germline ends sit 10 bases apart. As encoded in the germline V gene (reference sequence), CDR1 is GTSNPN while CDR2 is SVGIG. The receptor comes from a human donor with multiple sclerosis. The rearranged segments are TRBV30 and TRBJ2-7; the D gene is possibly TRBD1, with 5 bases matching. Sequenced input: CD8+ T cells from PBMCs. The CDR3 is CAWSAWGSYEQYF. The base sequence is TGTGCCTGGAGTGCATGGGGCAGCTACGAGCAGTACTTC. This CDR3, with the reference TRBV30 and TRBJ2-7 proteins standing in past its ends, gives the full variable domain SQTIHQWPATLVQPVGSPLSLECTVEGTSNPNLYWYRQAAGRGLQLLFYSVGIGQISSEVPQNLSASRPQDRQFILSSKKLLLSDSGFYLCAWSAWGSYEQYFGPGTRLTVT.